This passage covers 10 T cell receptor beta chains from one sample sequenced in a study of TIL therapy for anti-PD-1-resistant metastatic lung cancer. Time point of the sample: pre-treatment sample, taken before nivolumab and TIL therapy. Sequencing used immunoSEQ v3. Assay used: immunoSEQ multiplex PCR; TCRdb lists only in-frame clones, some missing. In the table there are 50,000 to 70,000 clones, over 75% of which are singletons. The source material was blood, sampled at baseline. These TCRs come from a person between 25 and 79 years old with non-small cell lung cancer.

The V and J genes are TRBV6-6 and TRBJ2-4; the D gene is possibly TRBD1 (6 bases). In germline, CDR1 is MNHNY, CDR2 SVGAGI (reference sequence). Trimming removed 6 bases at V and 7 bases at J, with 19 bases between. This CDR3 contains 15 residues. The CDR3 bases are TGTGCCAGCAGCGCCCCCACAGGGTTTAGGAACATTCAGTACTTC. Encoded protein: CASSAPTGFRNIQYF.

The rearrangement uses TRBV7-8 and TRBJ1-4; D not resolved. The germline V and J ends were trimmed by 1 base and 3 bases, with 6 bases remaining between them. The CDR3 loop spans 14 amino acids. The germline V gene has CDR1 SGHVS and CDR2 FQNEAQ. Here the CDR3 reads CASSLVKANEKLFF. In DNA form, the CDR3 reads TGTGCCAGCAGCTTAGTTAAGGCTAATGAAAAACTGTTTTTT.

This rearrangement joins TRBV28 to TRBJ1-4, with 8 bases fitting TRBD1. Unmatched junction bases numbered 8, after V lost 6 bases and J lost 8 bases. The CDR3 totals 14 residues. Germline CDR1 is MDHEN and CDR2 is SYDVKM. DNA for the CDR3: TGTGCCAGCAGCAGCAGGGGGCGGGGAGAAAAACTGTTTTTT. Translation: CASSSRGRGEKLFF.

The chain carries TRBV3-1 (or the pseudogene TRBV3-2) and TRBJ2-7; perhaps D is TRBD1 or TRBD2 (5 bases each). Germline V CDR1 and CDR2: LGHDT, YNNKEL (reference sequence). The CDR3 covers 15 residues. V gave up 3 bases and J gave up 0 bases, with 12 bases separating them. CDR3 DNA sequence: TGTGCCAGCAGCCATAGGTCAGGGAGCTCCTACGAGCAGTACTTC. It codes for CASSHRSGSSYEQYF.

This chain connects TRBV11-3 to TRBJ2-1, with 16 bases identical to TRBD2. Germline loops: CDR1 SGHNT, CDR2 YENEEA. V gave up 5 bases and J gave up 5 bases; unmatched junction bases: 9. This CDR3 has 18 residues. This CDR3 is CASSIGTSGRASHNEQFF. CDR3 coding DNA: TGTGCCAGCAGCATAGGGACTAGCGGGAGGGCCTCGCACAATGAGCAGTTCTTC. Complete variable domain (other parts from reference TRBV11-3 and TRBJ2-1): EAGVVQSPRYKIIEKKQPVAFWCNPISGHNTLYWYLQNLGQGPELLIRYENEEAVDDSQLPKDRFSAERLKGVDSTLKIQPAELGDSAVYLCASSIGTSGRASHNEQFFGPGTRLTVL.

This chain joins TRBV6-5 and TRBJ2-1; the D is unclear. V was cut by 2 bases and J by 10 bases, with 9 bases left in between. The CDR3 runs to 12 residues. Per the germline V gene, CDR1 is MNHEY and CDR2 is SVGAGI. The chain's CDR3 is CASSYGLGEQFF. The CDR3 coding sequence is TGTGCCAGCAGTTACGGGCTTGGGGAGCAGTTCTTC.

The gene calls are TRBV18 and TRBJ2-3, with 7 bases aligning to TRBD1. Germline V gene sequence: CDR1 KGHSH, CDR2 LQKENI. This CDR3 region has 14 residues. After removal of 3 bases from V and 0 bases from J, the junction contained 0 bases not matched to a gene. In DNA, the CDR3 is TGTGCCAGCTCACCGGGACAGAGCACAGATACGCAGTATTTT. It specifies CASSPGQSTDTQYF.

This chain joins TRBV14 and TRBJ2-1; TRBD2 agrees at 9 bases. Germline CDR1 reads SGHDN; CDR2 reads FVKESK. The CDR3 contains 16 residues. V shed 4 bases, J shed 12 bases, and the junction held 16 bases outside the gene matches. The chain's CDR3 is CASSRGLAGPIERQFF. DNA of the CDR3: TGTGCCAGCAGCCGCGGGCTAGCGGGGCCTATAGAAAGGCAGTTCTTC.

V is TRBV7-2 and J is TRBJ2-5, with D perhaps matching TRBD1 (5 bases). The germline CDR1 and CDR2 sequences are SGHTA and FQGNSA. The length of the CDR3 is 14 residues. V gave up 5 bases and J gave up 3 bases, with 13 bases separating them. CDR3 nucleotide sequence: TGTGCCAGCAGCCGTCCGGGCAGGGAAGAGACCCAGTACTTC. As protein: CASSRPGREETQYF.

This clone has only one observation. This CDR3 is also generated by other DNA sequences in the sample. The DNA for the CDR3 is TGTGCCAGCAGTTTCCTAGCGGGCACAGATACGCAGTATTTT. Encoded protein: CASSFLAGTDTQYF. This chain links TRBV28 with TRBJ2-3, with 7 bases identical to TRBD2. The junction had 1 base not matched to a gene; V was cut back by 3 bases and J by 1 base. The CDR3 has 14 residues. CDR1 and CDR2 (germline): MDHEN, SYDVKM.